Sequencing of this TCR beta chain was carried out in a study of CD8 T cells in Susac syndrome. Study-wide points: It was in TEMRA cells and active patients that Susac CD8+ clonal expansion peaked.

With respect to this clonotype: What it binds is unknown.

Roughly 0.5 to 1 ug RNA was reverse transcribed with random hexamers. By means of immunoSEQ multiplex PCR, TCR beta CDR3 spanning 54 Vbeta and 13 Jbeta underwent amplification. From the immunoSEQ multiplex PCR reads, TCRdb called clonotypes with MiXCR, one entry per CDR3 protein. The sample carries 150,000 to 200,000 distinct CDR3 sequences, 85% to 95% recorded once. With V trimmed by 4 bases and J by 3 bases, 7 bases remained unmatched. CDR3 length: 15 amino acids. Germline V gene data show CDR1 as MDHEN and CDR2 as SYDVKM. Blood CD8+ and CD4+ T cells underwent high-throughput TCR beta sequencing. The sequence came from a human donor with Susac syndrome. The chain employs TRBV28 and TRBJ2-5, with 8 bases aligning to TRBD2. The sample comprised CD8+ T cells from PBMCs. Written as DNA, the CDR3 is TGTGCCAGCAGTTATCCCACTAGCGGAAAAGAGACCCAGTACTTC. This sequence encodes CASSYPTSGKETQYF.